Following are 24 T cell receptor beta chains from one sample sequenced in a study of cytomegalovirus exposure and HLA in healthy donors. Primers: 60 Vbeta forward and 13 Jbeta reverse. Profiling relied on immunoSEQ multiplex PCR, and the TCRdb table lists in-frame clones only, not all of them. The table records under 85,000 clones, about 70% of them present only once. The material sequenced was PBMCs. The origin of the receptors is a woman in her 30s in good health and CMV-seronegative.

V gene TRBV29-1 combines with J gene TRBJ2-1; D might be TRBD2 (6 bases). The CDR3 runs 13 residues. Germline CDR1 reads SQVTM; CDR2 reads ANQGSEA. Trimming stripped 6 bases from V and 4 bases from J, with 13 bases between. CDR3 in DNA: TGCAGCGTGCGGGGCGGGTCATACAATGAGCAGTTCTTC. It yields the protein CSVRGGSYNEQFF.

The CDR3 DNA reads as TGTGCCAGCAGTGAACGCCAGTTGAACACTGAAGCTTTCTTT. Translated, it gives CASSERQLNTEAFF. The chain combines TRBV2 with TRBJ1-1; D is ambiguous. Germline loops: CDR1 SNHLY, CDR2 FYNNEI. CDR3 length: 14 amino acids. V lost 2 bases and J 0 bases, leaving 7 bases between the germline ends.

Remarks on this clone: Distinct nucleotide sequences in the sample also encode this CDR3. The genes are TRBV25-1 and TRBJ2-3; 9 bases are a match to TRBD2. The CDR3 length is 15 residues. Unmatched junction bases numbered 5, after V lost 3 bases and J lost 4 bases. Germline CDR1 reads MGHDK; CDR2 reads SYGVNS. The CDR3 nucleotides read TGTGCCAGCAGTGAGGCGGGGGGGCTCGCAGATACGCAGTATTTT. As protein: CASSEAGGLADTQYF.

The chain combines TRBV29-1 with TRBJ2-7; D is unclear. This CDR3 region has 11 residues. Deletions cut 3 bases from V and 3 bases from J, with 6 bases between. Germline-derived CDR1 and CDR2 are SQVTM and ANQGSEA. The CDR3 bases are TGCAGCGTTGATGAGAGCTACGAGCAGTACTTC. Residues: CSVDESYEQYF.

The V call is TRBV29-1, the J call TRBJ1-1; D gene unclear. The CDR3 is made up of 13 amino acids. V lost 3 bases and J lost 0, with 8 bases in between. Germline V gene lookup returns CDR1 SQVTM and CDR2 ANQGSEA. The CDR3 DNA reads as TGCAGCGTTGATGCGGCTGTGAACACTGAAGCTTTCTTT. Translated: CSVDAAVNTEAFF.

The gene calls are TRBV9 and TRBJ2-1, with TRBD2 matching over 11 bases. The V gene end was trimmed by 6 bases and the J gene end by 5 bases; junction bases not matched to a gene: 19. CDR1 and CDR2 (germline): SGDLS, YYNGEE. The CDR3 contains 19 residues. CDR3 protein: CASNPFVGLAGGQDNEQFF. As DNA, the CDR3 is TGTGCCAGCAACCCATTTGTTGGGTTAGCGGGGGGGCAAGACAATGAGCAGTTCTTC.

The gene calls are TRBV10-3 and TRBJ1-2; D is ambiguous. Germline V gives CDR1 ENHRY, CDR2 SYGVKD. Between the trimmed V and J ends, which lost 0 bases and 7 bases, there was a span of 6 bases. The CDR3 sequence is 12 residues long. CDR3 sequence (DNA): TGTGCCATCAGTGAGTCAACAGCTGGCTACACCTTC. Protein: CAISESTAGYTF.

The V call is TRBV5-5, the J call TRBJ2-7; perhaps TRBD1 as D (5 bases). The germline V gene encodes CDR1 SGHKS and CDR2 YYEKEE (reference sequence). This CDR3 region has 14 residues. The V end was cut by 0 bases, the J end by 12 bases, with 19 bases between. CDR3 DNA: TGTGCCAGCAGCTTGGCGCGGCAGGGATCTGTTAGGTACTTC. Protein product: CASSLARQGSVRYF.

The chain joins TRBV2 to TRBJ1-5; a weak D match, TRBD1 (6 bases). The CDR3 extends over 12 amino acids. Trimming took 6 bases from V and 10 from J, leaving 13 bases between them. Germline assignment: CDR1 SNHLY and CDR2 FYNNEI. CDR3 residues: CASRFSGDPQHF. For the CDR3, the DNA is TGTGCCAGCAGATTCTCAGGGGACCCCCAGCATTTT.

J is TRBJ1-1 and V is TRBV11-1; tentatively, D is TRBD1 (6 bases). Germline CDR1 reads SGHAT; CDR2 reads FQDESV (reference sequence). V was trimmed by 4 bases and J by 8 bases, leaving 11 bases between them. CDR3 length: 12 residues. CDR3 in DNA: TGTGCCAGCAGCTCACAGGGAAGGGAAGCTTTCTTT. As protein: CASSSQGREAFF.

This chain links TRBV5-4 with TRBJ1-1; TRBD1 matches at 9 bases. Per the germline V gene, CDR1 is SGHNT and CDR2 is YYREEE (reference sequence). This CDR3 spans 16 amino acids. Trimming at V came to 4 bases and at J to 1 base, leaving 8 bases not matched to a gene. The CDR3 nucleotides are TGTGCCAGCAGCCCCCCGGGGACAGGGTCGAACACTGAAGCTTTCTTT. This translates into CASSPPGTGSNTEAFF.

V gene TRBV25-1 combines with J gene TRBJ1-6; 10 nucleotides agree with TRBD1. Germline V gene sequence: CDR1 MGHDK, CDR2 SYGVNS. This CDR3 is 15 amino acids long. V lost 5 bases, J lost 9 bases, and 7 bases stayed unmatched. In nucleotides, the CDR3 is TGTGCCAGCAGTCCTCGACAGGGGGCAGGTTCACCCCTCCACTTT. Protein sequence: CASSPRQGAGSPLHF.

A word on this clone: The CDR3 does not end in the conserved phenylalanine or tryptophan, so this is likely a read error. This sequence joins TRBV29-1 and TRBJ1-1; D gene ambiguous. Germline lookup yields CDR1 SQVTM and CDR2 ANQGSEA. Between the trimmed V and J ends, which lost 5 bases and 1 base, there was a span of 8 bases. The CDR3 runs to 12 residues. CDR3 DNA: TGCAGCGTTTTTGTGAGGAACACTGAAGCTTTCGTT. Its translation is CSVFVRNTEAFV.

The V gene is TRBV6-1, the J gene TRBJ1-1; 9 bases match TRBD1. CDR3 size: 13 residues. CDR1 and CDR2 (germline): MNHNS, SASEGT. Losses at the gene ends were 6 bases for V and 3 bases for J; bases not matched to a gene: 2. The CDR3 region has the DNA TGTGCCAGCAGCGGGACAGGGTACACTGAAGCTTTCTTT. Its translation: CASSGTGYTEAFF.

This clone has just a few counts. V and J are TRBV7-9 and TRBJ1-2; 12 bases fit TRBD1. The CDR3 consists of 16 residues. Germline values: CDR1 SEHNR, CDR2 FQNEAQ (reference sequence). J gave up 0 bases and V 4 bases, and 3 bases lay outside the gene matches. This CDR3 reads CASSSWDRGPNYGYTF. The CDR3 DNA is TGTGCCAGCAGCTCCTGGGACAGGGGGCCTAACTATGGCTACACCTTC.

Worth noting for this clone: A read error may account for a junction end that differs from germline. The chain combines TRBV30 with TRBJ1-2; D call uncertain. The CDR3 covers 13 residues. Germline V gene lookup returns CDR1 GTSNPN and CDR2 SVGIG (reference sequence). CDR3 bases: TGTGCCTGGACTCGTCAGGCTAACGATGGCTACACCTTC. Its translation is CAWTRQANDGYTF.

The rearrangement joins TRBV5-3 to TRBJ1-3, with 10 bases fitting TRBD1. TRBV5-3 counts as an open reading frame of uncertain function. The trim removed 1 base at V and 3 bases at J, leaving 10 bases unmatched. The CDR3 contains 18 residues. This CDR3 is CARSLRDRGSSIGNTIYF. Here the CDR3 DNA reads TGTGCCAGAAGCTTGCGGGACAGGGGTAGTTCAATTGGAAACACCATATATTTT.

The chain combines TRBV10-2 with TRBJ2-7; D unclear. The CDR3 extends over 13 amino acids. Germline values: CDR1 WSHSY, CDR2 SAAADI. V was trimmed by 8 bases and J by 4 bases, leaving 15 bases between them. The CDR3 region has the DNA TGCGCCAGCGGATATACAGTGTCGTACGAGCAGTACTTC. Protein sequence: CASGYTVSYEQYF.

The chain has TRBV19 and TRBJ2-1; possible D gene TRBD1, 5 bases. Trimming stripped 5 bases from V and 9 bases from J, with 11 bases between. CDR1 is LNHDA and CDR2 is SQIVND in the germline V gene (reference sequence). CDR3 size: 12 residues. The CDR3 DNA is TGTGCCAGTAGTCAGCCAGGGTTTGAGCAGTTCTTC. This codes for CASSQPGFEQFF.

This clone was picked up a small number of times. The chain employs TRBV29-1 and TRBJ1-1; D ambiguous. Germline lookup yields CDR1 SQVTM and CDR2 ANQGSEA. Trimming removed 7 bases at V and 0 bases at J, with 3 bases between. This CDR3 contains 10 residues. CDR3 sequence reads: CSGLNTEAFF. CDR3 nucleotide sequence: TGCAGCGGGCTGAACACTGAAGCTTTCTTT. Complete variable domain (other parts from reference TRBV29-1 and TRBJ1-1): SAVISQKPSRDICQRGTSLTIQCQVDSQVTMMFWYRQQPGQSLTLIATANQGSEATYESGFVIDKFPISRPNLTFSTLTVSNMSPEDSSIYLCSGLNTEAFFGQGTRLTVV.

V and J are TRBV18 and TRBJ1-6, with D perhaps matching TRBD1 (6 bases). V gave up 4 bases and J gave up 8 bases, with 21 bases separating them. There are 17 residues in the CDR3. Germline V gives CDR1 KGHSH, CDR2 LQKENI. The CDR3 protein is CASSQYVTGSSDSPLHF. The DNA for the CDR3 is TGTGCCAGCTCACAATACGTTACAGGGTCCTCGGATTCACCCCTCCACTTT.

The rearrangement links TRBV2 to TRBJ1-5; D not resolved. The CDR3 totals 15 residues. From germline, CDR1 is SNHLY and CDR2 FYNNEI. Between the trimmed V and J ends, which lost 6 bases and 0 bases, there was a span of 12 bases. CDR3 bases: TGTGCCAGCAGCCCCTTAACAGATAGCAATCAGCCCCAGCATTTT. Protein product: CASSPLTDSNQPQHF.

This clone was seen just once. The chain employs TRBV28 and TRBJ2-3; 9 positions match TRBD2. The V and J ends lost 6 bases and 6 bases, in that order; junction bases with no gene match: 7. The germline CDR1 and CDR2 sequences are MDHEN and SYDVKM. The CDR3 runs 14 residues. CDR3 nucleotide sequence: TGTGCCAGCAGGAAAGCGGGGGGACTTGATACGCAGTATTTT. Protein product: CASRKAGGLDTQYF.

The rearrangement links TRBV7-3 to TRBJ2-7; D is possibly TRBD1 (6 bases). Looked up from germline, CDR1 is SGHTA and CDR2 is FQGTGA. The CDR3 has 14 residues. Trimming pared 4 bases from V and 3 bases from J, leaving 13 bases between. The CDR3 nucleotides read TGTGCCAGCAGCTCCACCGGGACAAGCTACGAGCAGTACTTC. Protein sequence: CASSSTGTSYEQYF.